This TCR beta chain was sequenced during a study of T cells in Graves' hyperthyroidism and ophthalmopathy. Hyperthyroidism had been newly diagnosed in patients aged 18 to 65, and its duration was under 2 months. This clonotype came up many times. The germline gives CDR1 LNHNV, CDR2 YYDKDF (reference sequence). Trimming shortened V by 0 bases and J by 0 bases, and 11 bases separated the two germline ends. The CDR3 consists of 16 residues. TCR beta CDR3 sequences were amplified from RNA transcripts. HTBI primers drove first-round RT-PCR of the TCR CDR3. Using its own MiXCR run on the multiplex PCR reads, TCRdb lists one record per CDR3 protein. The sample records some 550,000 distinct CDR3 sequences, about 20% being singletons.

Specimen: blood. The TCR sequence derives from a man aged 18 to 35 with Graves' hyperthyroidism. The genes are TRBV15 and TRBJ1-1; D unresolved. The CDR3 bases are TGTGCCACCAGCAGAGATCGTGGGGAGATGAACACTGAAGCTTTCTTT. Translation: CATSRDRGEMNTEAFF.